The subject of this entry is one T cell receptor beta chain. The antigen remains unidentified. CDR3 length: 14 residues. The germline V gene encodes CDR1 SQVTM and CDR2 ANQGSEA. V lost 5 bases and J lost 2; bases outside the gene matches: 6. This record comes from a study of cytomegalovirus exposure and HLA in healthy donors. Vbeta (60) and Jbeta (13) primers were used in the PCR. The protocol was immunoSEQ multiplex PCR, while the TCRdb copy is restricted to in-frame clones and leaves out a portion. This table has more than 120,000 clones, approximately 78% appearing once. Findings and caveats of the study: Within a later analysis, the majority of CMV-associated TCR beta chains appeared HLA-restricted.

The chain combines TRBV29-1 with TRBJ2-5; 9 bases are shared with TRBD1. The sequencing sample was made of PBMCs. This receptor was identified in a woman between 40 and 50 years old in good health and CMV-seropositive. CDR3 residues: CSVFPTGGQETQYF. CDR3 in DNA: TGCAGCGTTTTCCCGACAGGGGGGCAAGAGACCCAGTACTTC.